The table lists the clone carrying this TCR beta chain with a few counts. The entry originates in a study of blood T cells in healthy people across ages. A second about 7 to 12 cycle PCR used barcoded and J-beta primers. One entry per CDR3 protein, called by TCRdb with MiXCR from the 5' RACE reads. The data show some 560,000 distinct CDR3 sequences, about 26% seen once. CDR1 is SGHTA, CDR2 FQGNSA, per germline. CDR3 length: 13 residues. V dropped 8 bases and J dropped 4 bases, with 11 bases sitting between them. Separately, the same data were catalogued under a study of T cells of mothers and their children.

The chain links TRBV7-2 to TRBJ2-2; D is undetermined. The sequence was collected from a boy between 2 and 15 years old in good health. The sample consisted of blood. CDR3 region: CASDWVGTGELFF. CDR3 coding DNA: TGTGCCAGCGATTGGGTGGGCACCGGGGAGCTGTTTTTT.